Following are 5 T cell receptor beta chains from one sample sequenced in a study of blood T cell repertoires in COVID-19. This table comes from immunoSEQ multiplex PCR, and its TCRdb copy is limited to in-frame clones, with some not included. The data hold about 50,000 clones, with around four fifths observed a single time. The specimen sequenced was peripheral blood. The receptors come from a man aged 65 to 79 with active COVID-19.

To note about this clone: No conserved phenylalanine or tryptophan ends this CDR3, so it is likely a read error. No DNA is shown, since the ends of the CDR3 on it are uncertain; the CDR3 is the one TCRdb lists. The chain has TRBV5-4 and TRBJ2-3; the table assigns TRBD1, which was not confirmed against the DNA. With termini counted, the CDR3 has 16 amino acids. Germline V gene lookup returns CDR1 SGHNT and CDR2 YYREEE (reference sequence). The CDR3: CASSFTGGGYPPPFMA.

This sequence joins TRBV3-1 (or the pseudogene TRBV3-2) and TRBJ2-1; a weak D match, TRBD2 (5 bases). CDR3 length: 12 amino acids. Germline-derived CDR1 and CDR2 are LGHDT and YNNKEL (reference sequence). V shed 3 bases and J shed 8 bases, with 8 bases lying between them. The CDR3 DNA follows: TGTGCCAGCAGCCATAGCGAGTATGAGCAGTTCTTC. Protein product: CASSHSEYEQFF.

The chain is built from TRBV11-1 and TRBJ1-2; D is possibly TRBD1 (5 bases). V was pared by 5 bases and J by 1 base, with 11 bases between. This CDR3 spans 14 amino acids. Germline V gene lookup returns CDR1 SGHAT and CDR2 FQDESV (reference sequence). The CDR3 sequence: CASSPRDFNYGYTF. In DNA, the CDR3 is TGTGCCAGCAGCCCCCGGGACTTTAACTATGGCTACACCTTC.

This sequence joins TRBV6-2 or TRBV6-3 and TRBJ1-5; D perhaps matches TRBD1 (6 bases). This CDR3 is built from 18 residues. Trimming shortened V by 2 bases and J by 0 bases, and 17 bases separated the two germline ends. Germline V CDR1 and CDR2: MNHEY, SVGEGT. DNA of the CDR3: TGTGCCAGCAGTTACCTCGGATCGTTGGGGGCTAGCAATCAGCCCCAGCATTTT. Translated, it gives CASSYLGSLGASNQPQHF.

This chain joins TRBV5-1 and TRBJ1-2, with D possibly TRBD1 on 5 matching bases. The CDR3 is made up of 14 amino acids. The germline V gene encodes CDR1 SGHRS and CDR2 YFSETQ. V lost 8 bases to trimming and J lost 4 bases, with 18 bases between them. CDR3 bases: TGCGCCAGTTCTGACTCGCAGGGCATCTATGGCTACACCTTC. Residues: CASSDSQGIYGYTF.